One and the same sample provided the 30 T cell receptor beta chains below, sequenced in a study of cytomegalovirus exposure and HLA in healthy donors. The PCR made use of 60 Vbeta and 13 Jbeta primers. The data were produced by immunoSEQ multiplex PCR, yet TCRdb's version contains in-frame clones alone and is incomplete. The table records approximately 120,000 clones, roughly 69% of them present only once. The sample was PBMCs. The receptor source for this set is a woman aged 70-85 years in good health and CMV-seropositive.

The chain is built from TRBV10-3 and TRBJ2-1; 7 bases fit TRBD2. Germline V gives CDR1 ENHRY, CDR2 SYGVKD. This CDR3 comprises 14 residues. The V and J ends lost 8 bases and 7 bases, in that order; junction bases with no gene match: 11. DNA of the CDR3: TGTGCCATCTTTAGCCCGGGGGGTGGGAATGAGCAGTTCTTC. Its protein product is CAIFSPGGGNEQFF.

V gene TRBV9 combines with J gene TRBJ1-3; D is ambiguous. The CDR3 is 12 residues long. Per germline, CDR1 SGDLS and CDR2 YYNGEE. V was clipped by 5 bases and J by 2 bases, with 5 bases between them. The CDR3 nucleotides are TGTGCCAGCAGGGGCGCTGGAAACACCATATATTTT. Translating it yields CASRGAGNTIYF. Based on the CDR3 plus reference TRBV9 and TRBJ1-3, the full variable domain is DSGVTQTPKHLITATGQRVTLRCSPRSGDLSVYWYQQSLDQGLQFLIQYYNGEERAKGNILERFSAQQFPDLHSELNLSSLELGDSALYFCASRGAGNTIYFGEGSWLTVV.

In DNA, the CDR3 is TGTGCCAGCTCAGGGAATGGCTATGGCTACACCTTC. This gives the protein CASSGNGYGYTF. The chain uses TRBV27 and TRBJ1-2, with a weak D call TRBD1 (5 bases). The germline gives CDR1 MNHEY, CDR2 SMNVEV (reference sequence). The CDR3 is made up of 12 amino acids. Trimming cost V 8 bases and J 4 bases, with 11 bases left between them.

This clone was counted a few times. The chain links TRBV6-5 to TRBJ1-1, with D unresolved. This CDR3 comprises 14 residues. The ends were cut back, 1 base at V and 4 bases at J, with 10 bases in the middle. Looked up from germline, CDR1 is MNHEY and CDR2 is SVGAGI. DNA of the CDR3: TGTGCCAGCAGTTACTTCGTTGGGAGCACTGAAGCTTTCTTT. Protein product: CASSYFVGSTEAFF.

The V and J genes are TRBV7-2 and TRBJ1-1; 7 bases agree with TRBD1. This CDR3 is 15 amino acids long. Germline V CDR1 and CDR2: SGHTA, FQGNSA. V lost 5 bases to trimming and J lost 3 bases; unmatched junction nucleotides: 9. Here the CDR3 reads CASSPGTARHTEAFF. The DNA for the CDR3 is TGTGCCAGCAGCCCTGGGACAGCACGGCACACTGAAGCTTTCTTT. The entire variable domain, with the rest obtained from reference TRBV7-2 and TRBJ1-1, is as follows: GAGVSQSPSNKVTEKGKDVELRCDPISGHTALYWYRQSLGQGLEFLIYFQGNSAPDKSGLPSDRFSAERTGGSVSTLTIQRTQQEDSAVYLCASSPGTARHTEAFFGQGTRLTVV.

The chain carries TRBV6-5 and TRBJ1-1, with D uncertain. CDR3 length: 13 residues. The germline V gene encodes CDR1 MNHEY and CDR2 SVGAGI. Trimming removed 9 bases at V and 1 base at J, with 12 bases between. CDR3 protein: CASSFLSNTEAFF. The DNA for the CDR3 is TGTGCCAGTTCTTTTCTATCGAACACTGAAGCTTTCTTT.

The rearrangement links TRBV4-2 to TRBJ2-1; a weak D match, TRBD1 (6 bases). The V gene lost 4 bases and the J gene lost 3 bases, with 7 bases spanning the gap. Germline CDR1 LGHNA, CDR2 YNFKEQ. The CDR3 runs 13 residues. CDR3 protein: CASSLQGYNEQFF. CDR3 bases: TGTGCCAGCAGCCTACAGGGCTACAATGAGCAGTTCTTC.

V gene TRBV7-2 combines with J gene TRBJ1-1; 8 bases match TRBD1. The CDR3 totals 15 residues. The V gene's germline CDR1 is SGHTA and CDR2 FQGNSA. With V trimmed by 1 base and J by 5 bases, 6 bases remained unmatched. The DNA of the CDR3 is TGTGCCAGCAGCTTAGACGGACAGGGCAGTACTGAAGCTTTCTTT. Translating gives CASSLDGQGSTEAFF.

The chain employs TRBV5-4 and TRBJ1-6, with TRBD1 as a possible D gene (6 bases). Deletions cut 3 bases from V and 1 base from J, with 11 bases between. The germline CDR1 and CDR2 sequences are SGHNT and YYREEE (reference sequence). The CDR3 contains 16 residues. The CDR3 region is CASSSGGASYNSPLHF. In DNA form, the CDR3 reads TGTGCCAGCAGCTCGGGGGGCGCGTCCTATAATTCACCCCTCCACTTT. The full variable domain, with the rest looked up from reference TRBV5-4 and TRBJ1-6, is ETGVTQSPTHLIKTRGQQVTLRCSSQSGHNTVSWYQQALGQGPQFIFQYYREEENGRGNFPPRFSGLQFPNYSSELNVNALELDDSALYLCASSSGGASYNSPLHFGNGTRLTVT.

The rearrangement uses TRBV6-1 and TRBJ2-7; TRBD2 aligns across 10 bases. V lost 1 base, J lost 3 bases, and 3 bases stayed unmatched. This CDR3 comprises 15 residues. Germline-derived CDR1 and CDR2 are MNHNS and SASEGT. CDR3 coding DNA: TGTGCCAGCAGTGAAGTTAGCGGGGGGAACTACGAGCAGTACTTC. This codes for CASSEVSGGNYEQYF.

The V and J genes are TRBV2 and TRBJ2-5, with D perhaps matching TRBD2 (5 bases). The germline gives CDR1 SNHLY, CDR2 FYNNEI. CDR3 size: 11 residues. The V gene lost 6 bases and the J gene lost 5 bases, with 7 bases spanning the gap. This CDR3 is CASRDLETQYF. CDR3 nucleotide sequence: TGTGCCAGCAGGGACTTGGAGACCCAGTACTTC.

CDR3 amino acids: CASSVVRQASYEQYF. CDR3 coding DNA: TGTGCCAGCAGCGTAGTCCGGCAGGCCAGCTACGAGCAGTACTTC. J is TRBJ2-7 and V is TRBV9; D is unclear. V was trimmed by 0 bases and J by 3 bases, leaving 13 bases between them. CDR1 and CDR2 from the germline V gene are SGDLS and YYNGEE. CDR3 length: 15 amino acids.

The chain carries TRBV7-6 and TRBJ2-7; 9 bases agree with TRBD1. The germline V gene has CDR1 SGHVS and CDR2 FNYEAQ. CDR3 size: 15 residues. Germline trimming cut 3 bases from V and 4 bases from J; bases unmatched to any gene: 7. This CDR3 reads CASSLPGQGQYEQYF. The CDR3 DNA reads TGTGCCAGCAGCTTGCCGGGACAGGGACAGTACGAGCAGTACTTC.

The chain is built from TRBV2 and TRBJ1-1; 8 bases fit TRBD1. Germline V gene data show CDR1 as SNHLY and CDR2 as FYNNEI. The V segment lost 6 bases and the J segment 3 bases; nucleotides outside the gene matches: 6. This CDR3 is built from 14 residues. The DNA of the CDR3 is TGTGCCAGCAGGGCAACAGGGGGTCACACTGAAGCTTTCTTT. Translating it yields CASRATGGHTEAFF.

The table lists this clone with a few counts. The V call is TRBV27, the J call TRBJ2-7; a weak D match, TRBD1 (5 bases). With 4 bases removed from V and 1 base from J, the gap between germline ends came to 17 bases. The CDR3 is 16 residues long. Germline lookup yields CDR1 MNHEY and CDR2 SMNVEV (reference sequence). The CDR3 loop is CASSYKGSAPSYEQYF. The CDR3 DNA reads as TGTGCCAGCAGTTACAAGGGGTCCGCGCCGTCCTACGAGCAGTACTTC.

The chain combines TRBV12-5 with TRBJ1-1; 8 nucleotides line up with TRBD1. With 7 bases clipped from V and 4 bases from J, the junction kept 5 bases outside the gene matches. This CDR3 is built from 13 residues. CDR1 is LGHNT and CDR2 is FRNRAP in the germline V gene. DNA of the CDR3: TGTGCTAGTGCCCAGGGGGCTGGCACTGAAGCTTTCTTT. Residues: CASAQGAGTEAFF.

The chain uses TRBV5-6 and TRBJ2-2; 12 bases agree with TRBD1. The CDR3 has 16 amino acids. V was clipped by 4 bases and J by 6 bases; unmatched bases: 7. Per germline, CDR1 SGHDT and CDR2 YYEEEE. The CDR3: CASSLRDRGQSGELFF. The CDR3 nucleotides read TGTGCCAGCAGCCTGCGGGACAGGGGGCAGTCCGGGGAGCTGTTTTTT.

This chain connects TRBV7-6 to TRBJ1-6; a weak D match, TRBD1 (5 bases). V was clipped by 4 bases and J by 8 bases, with 15 bases between them. Germline V gene sequence: CDR1 SGHVS, CDR2 FNYEAQ. The CDR3 is made up of 15 amino acids. CDR3 in amino acids: CASSSSGGHDSPLHF. CDR3 DNA sequence: TGTGCCAGCAGCTCCTCGGGGGGTCACGATTCACCCCTCCACTTT.

The V call is TRBV2, the J call TRBJ1-2; D possibly corresponds to TRBD1 (6 bases). V was pared by 7 bases and J by 2 bases, with 14 bases between. CDR1 and CDR2 (germline): SNHLY, FYNNEI. CDR3 length: 14 residues. The CDR3 sequence is CASTAQGRNYGYTF. The CDR3 DNA reads TGTGCCAGCACCGCGCAGGGGCGGAACTATGGCTACACCTTC.

This clone has more than one count but fewer than ten. The J gene is TRBJ2-7, the V gene TRBV29-1, with 8 bases lining up with TRBD2. Trimming cost V 4 bases and J 4 bases; bases outside gene matches: 12. The CDR3 runs 15 residues. The germline CDR1 and CDR2 sequences are SQVTM and ANQGSEA. The CDR3 region is CSVVSAGGLTYEQYF. The CDR3 coding sequence is TGCAGCGTTGTCTCGGCGGGGGGCCTAACGTACGAGCAGTACTTC.

The chain links TRBV20-1 to TRBJ1-1; D is possibly TRBD1 (5 bases). This CDR3 has 11 amino acids. Trimming pared 6 bases from V and 8 bases from J, leaving 13 bases between. Looked up from germline, CDR1 is DFQATT and CDR2 is SNEGSKA (reference sequence). The CDR3 loop reads CSAQGPVEAFF. Here the CDR3 DNA reads TGCAGTGCCCAGGGTCCTGTCGAAGCTTTCTTT.

The rearrangement uses TRBV13 and TRBJ1-3; D perhaps matches TRBD1 (6 bases). V was trimmed by 3 bases and J by 4 bases, leaving 16 bases between them. The CDR3 is made up of 16 amino acids. Germline V gene lookup returns CDR1 PRHDT and CDR2 FYEKMQ (reference sequence). The CDR3 sequence: CASSFPRGAAGNTIYF. The CDR3, as DNA: TGTGCCAGCAGCTTCCCCAGGGGCGCAGCGGGAAACACCATATATTTT. Full variable domain (rest looked up from reference TRBV13 and TRBJ1-3): AAGVIQSPRHLIKEKRETATLKCYPIPRHDTVYWYQQGPGQDPQFLISFYEKMQSDKGSIPDRFSAQQFSDYHSELNMSSLELGDSALYFCASSFPRGAAGNTIYFGEGSWLTVV.

The V and J genes are TRBV6-1 and TRBJ2-2; 7 bases align to TRBD1. The germline V gene has CDR1 MNHNS and CDR2 SASEGT. There are 13 residues in the CDR3. V lost 4 bases, J lost 6 bases, and 2 bases stayed unmatched. CDR3 sequence reads: CASSGQGSGELFF. In nucleotides, the CDR3 is TGTGCCAGCAGTGGACAGGGATCCGGGGAGCTGTTTTTT.

This clone showed up just a few times. This sequence joins TRBV6-5 and TRBJ1-5, with 9 bases lining up with TRBD1. The CDR3 spans 14 residues. Germline CDR1 and CDR2: MNHEY and SVGAGI. The V segment lost 6 bases and the J segment 7 bases; nucleotides outside the gene matches: 7. The DNA of the CDR3 is TGTGCCAGCAGCTCCGGGACAGGGCGACAGCCCCAGCATTTT. It codes for CASSSGTGRQPQHF.

The rearrangement links TRBV10-3 to TRBJ1-5; 9 bases align to TRBD1. The CDR3 loop spans 18 amino acids. Germline CDR1 reads ENHRY; CDR2 reads SYGVKD. The ends lost 11 bases at V and 0 bases at J; junction bases unmatched: 17. As DNA, the CDR3 is TGTGCCCCCCAGGGGGACAGGGAACATTGGGGTAGCAATCAGCCCCAGCATTTT. Its protein is CAPQGDREHWGSNQPQHF.

The rearrangement uses TRBV2 and TRBJ2-1; no clear D gene. The germline V gene has CDR1 SNHLY and CDR2 FYNNEI. V was trimmed by 8 bases and J by 6 bases, leaving 14 bases between them. The CDR3 runs to 13 residues. DNA for the CDR3: TGTGCCAGCGGCCTCTGGCTCGCCAATGAGCAGTTCTTC. Its protein is CASGLWLANEQFF. The variable domain in full, completed from reference TRBV2 and TRBJ2-1, reads EPEVTQTPSHQVTQMGQEVILRCVPISNHLYFYWYRQILGQKVEFLVSFYNNEISEKSEIFDDQFSVERPDGSNFTLKIRSTKLEDSAMYFCASGLWLANEQFFGPGTRLTVL.

This chain joins TRBV27 and TRBJ1-1; TRBD1 aligns across 8 bases. Trimming at V came to 6 bases and at J to 3 bases, leaving 6 bases not matched to a gene. The CDR3 sequence is 14 residues long. From germline, CDR1 is MNHEY and CDR2 SMNVEV (reference sequence). The DNA of the CDR3 is TGTGCCAGCAGACCCGGACAGGGACACACTGAAGCTTTCTTT. Its translation: CASRPGQGHTEAFF.

This clone occurred once. This chain uses TRBV19 with TRBJ1-5; TRBD1 agrees at 7 bases. CDR3 length: 15 amino acids. The V gene's germline CDR1 is LNHDA and CDR2 SQIVND (reference sequence). Trimming took 3 bases from V and 1 from J; bases not matched to a gene: 3. CDR3 DNA sequence: TGTGCCAGTAGTATTGGGGGACAGAGCAATCAGCCCCAGCATTTT. It yields the protein CASSIGGQSNQPQHF.

This clone was counted a single time. This sequence joins TRBV5-1 and TRBJ2-2; D not certain. V was shortened by 0 bases and J by 1 base, with 7 bases between the two germline ends. The germline V gene encodes CDR1 SGHRS and CDR2 YFSETQ. This CDR3 has 15 residues. CDR3 in DNA: TGCGCCAGCAGCTTGGGTTCCGTGAACACCGGGGAGCTGTTTTTT. This encodes CASSLGSVNTGELFF. Full variable domain (outside the CDR3, taken from reference TRBV5-1 and TRBJ2-2): KAGVTQTPRYLIKTRGQQVTLSCSPISGHRSVSWYQQTPGQGLQFLFEYFSETQRNKGNFPGRFSGRQFSNSRSEMNVSTLELGDSALYLCASSLGSVNTGELFFGEGSRLTVL.

The V gene is TRBV27, the J gene TRBJ1-5; 11 nucleotides align to TRBD1. The V segment lost 5 bases and the J segment 1 base; nucleotides outside the gene matches: 7. This CDR3 spans 17 amino acids. Germline V gene data show CDR1 as MNHEY and CDR2 as SMNVEV (reference sequence). CDR3 DNA sequence: TGTGCCAGCAGTCCAAGAGGACAGGGGGCGAGCAATCAGCCCCAGCATTTT. Its translation is CASSPRGQGASNQPQHF.